The source of this TCR beta chain is a study of graft-versus-host responses after intestinal transplantation. Background on the study: Each recipient received a multivisceral, liver-intestinal, or isolated intestinal graft. Broader study findings: High graft-versus-host to host-versus-graft clonal ratios were seen in allografts of patients with graft-donor T cell macrochimerism.

As for this clone: Its target is not known.

Trimming took 6 bases from V and 4 from J; bases not matched to a gene: 9. This CDR3 comprises 15 residues. Looked up from germline, CDR1 is MDHEN and CDR2 is SYDVKM. TCRdb keeps only in-frame clones here, not all; method: immunoSEQ multiplex PCR. The table records some 110,000 clones, more than 85% of them present only once. Specimen: unstimulated CD8+ T cells sorted from spleen or lymph node cells, collected before transplant. The sequence was collected from a human donor who was the organ donor for an intestinal transplant. The V gene is TRBV28, the J gene TRBJ1-3; 7 bases agree with TRBD1. CDR3 amino acids: CASSIQGPLGNTIYF. The CDR3 nucleotides read TGTGCCAGCAGCATACAGGGGCCGCTGGGAAACACCATATATTTT.